The 22 T cell receptor beta chains listed next were all sequenced from one sample in a study of blood T cell repertoires in COVID-19. Sequencing was performed with immunoSEQ multiplex PCR; in TCRdb, only in-frame clones are kept and a portion is missing. The sample yields around 300,000 clones, 75% to 90% seen once. The specimen was peripheral blood. Receptors originate from a woman aged 25 to 39 who had recovered from COVID-19.

The CDR3 is CASSPLQGATGELFF. CDR3 in DNA: TGTGCCAGCAGCCCGCTACAGGGTGCCACCGGGGAGCTGTTTTTT. The chain is built from TRBV7-6 and TRBJ2-2; D might be TRBD1 (6 bases). The CDR3 runs to 15 residues. Germline CDR1 SGHVS, CDR2 FNYEAQ. The V and J ends lost 5 bases and 4 bases respectively, with 14 bases between them.

The chain joins TRBV5-4 to TRBJ1-2; the D gene is possibly TRBD1 (6 bases). This CDR3 spans 14 amino acids. Trimming removed 2 bases at V and 3 bases at J, with 11 bases between. The germline CDR1 and CDR2 sequences are SGHNT and YYREEE (reference sequence). CDR3 amino acids: CASSFPDRYYGYTF. Written as DNA, the CDR3 is TGTGCCAGCAGCTTCCCGGACAGATACTATGGCTACACCTTC.

The chain employs TRBV5-1 and TRBJ1-1; D is ambiguous. The germline V gene has CDR1 SGHRS and CDR2 YFSETQ. The CDR3 spans 14 residues. V was pared by 2 bases and J by 5 bases, with 13 bases between. CDR3 bases: TGCGCCAGCAGCTTCCTGCTCGATAGTACTGAAGCTTTCTTT. This gives the protein CASSFLLDSTEAFF.

The chain joins TRBV11-2 to TRBJ2-3; 8 nucleotides agree with TRBD2. This CDR3 spans 14 amino acids. From germline, CDR1 is SGHAT and CDR2 FQNNGV. V dropped 8 bases and J dropped 1; count of bases not matched to a gene: 5. The DNA for the CDR3 is TGTGCCAGCGGGGCGGGGGGACGCACAGATACGCAGTATTTT. Its protein product is CASGAGGRTDTQYF.

CDR3 sequence: CASSQGGQGKETQYF. DNA of the CDR3: TGCGCCAGCAGCCAAGGGGGACAGGGGAAGGAGACCCAGTACTTC. V and J are TRBV4-3 and TRBJ2-5, with 10 bases lining up with TRBD1. The germline V gene has CDR1 LGHNA and CDR2 YSLEER. Germline trimming cut 1 base from V and 5 bases from J; bases unmatched to any gene: 4. This CDR3 comprises 15 residues.

The V and J genes are TRBV18 and TRBJ1-5; D is uncertain. The CDR3 consists of 16 residues. CDR1 and CDR2 from the germline V gene are KGHSH and LQKENI. V lost 1 base and J 6 bases, leaving 16 bases between the germline ends. CDR3: CASSPLKREKGQPQHF. DNA of the CDR3: TGTGCCAGCTCACCACTTAAGAGGGAAAAGGGTCAGCCCCAGCATTTT.

The gene calls are TRBV11-2 and TRBJ2-3; perhaps TRBD2 as D (5 bases). Germline V gives CDR1 SGHAT, CDR2 FQNNGV. The V gene lost 1 base and the J gene lost 3 bases, with 11 bases spanning the gap. The CDR3 consists of 15 residues. The CDR3 loop is CASSLAGRSTDTQYF. The CDR3 DNA reads as TGTGCCAGCAGCTTAGCGGGGAGAAGTACAGATACGCAGTATTTT.

This chain uses TRBV5-8 with TRBJ1-1, with 9 bases that match TRBD1. The trim removed 2 bases at V and 7 bases at J, leaving 9 bases unmatched. This CDR3 comprises 15 residues. Germline CDR1 and CDR2: SGHTS and YDEGEE. The CDR3: CASSFRGQGENEAFF. Written as DNA, the CDR3 is TGTGCCAGCAGCTTCCGGGGACAGGGTGAAAATGAAGCTTTCTTT.

The V gene is TRBV6-2 or TRBV6-3, the J gene TRBJ1-2; possible D gene TRBD1, 5 bases. From germline, CDR1 is MNHEY and CDR2 SVGEGT. The V end lost 0 bases, the J end lost 2 bases, and 10 bases lay between the germline ends. This CDR3 region has 15 residues. CDR3 nucleotide sequence: TGTGCCAGCAGTTACTCAGCAGGGTCCAACTATGGCTACACCTTC. Protein product: CASSYSAGSNYGYTF.

The sample holds a few counts of this clone. V is TRBV28 and J is TRBJ2-5; D perhaps matches TRBD1 (6 bases). Germline loops: CDR1 MDHEN, CDR2 SYDVKM. The CDR3 covers 16 residues. Trimming pared 8 bases from V and 5 bases from J, leaving 24 bases between. Here the CDR3 reads CASGSRTPNTGETQYF. The CDR3 nucleotides read TGTGCCAGCGGCTCGAGGACTCCCAACACAGGGGAGACCCAGTACTTC.

The gene calls are TRBV10-3 and TRBJ2-7; TRBD2 might be the D (6 bases). V was clipped by 8 bases and J by 3 bases, with 8 bases between them. CDR1 is ENHRY and CDR2 is SYGVKD in the germline V gene. The CDR3 runs 11 residues. In nucleotides, the CDR3 is TGTGCCATCGGAGGGAACTACGAGCAGTACTTC. It specifies CAIGGNYEQYF.

CDR3 loop: CASKWGDWGTEAFF. CDR3 sequence (DNA): TGCGCCAGCAAATGGGGGGATTGGGGCACTGAAGCTTTCTTT. The chain is built from TRBV10-1 and TRBJ1-1, with D possibly TRBD1 on 5 matching bases. This CDR3 has 14 amino acids. The germline V and J ends were trimmed by 7 bases and 4 bases, with 16 bases remaining between them. Germline loops: CDR1 WNHNN, CDR2 SYGVQD (reference sequence).

The sample holds a few counts of this clone. This rearrangement joins TRBV7-6 to TRBJ1-2, with D possibly TRBD1 on 6 matching bases. The CDR3 length is 13 residues. Germline CDR1 is SGHVS and CDR2 is FNYEAQ. The germline V and J ends were trimmed by 1 base and 4 bases, with 7 bases remaining between them. Here the CDR3 reads CASSLGTAYGYTF. The CDR3 DNA is TGTGCCAGCAGCTTAGGGACAGCCTATGGCTACACCTTC.

The chain uses TRBV7-2 and TRBJ1-2; 7 bases line up with TRBD1. J lost 7 bases, V lost 1 base, and 3 bases had no gene match. From germline, CDR1 is SGHTA and CDR2 FQGNSA. The CDR3 contains 13 residues. CDR3 protein: CASSLGTGVGYTF. CDR3 nucleotides: TGTGCCAGCAGCTTAGGCACAGGGGTTGGCTACACCTTC. Full variable domain (missing parts from reference TRBV7-2 and TRBJ1-2): GAGVSQSPSNKVTEKGKDVELRCDPISGHTALYWYRQSLGQGLEFLIYFQGNSAPDKSGLPSDRFSAERTGGSVSTLTIQRTQQEDSAVYLCASSLGTGVGYTFGSGTRLTVV.

V gene TRBV28 combines with J gene TRBJ2-7; D not resolved. Between the trimmed V and J ends, which lost 2 bases and 2 bases, there was a span of 4 bases. Germline CDR1 and CDR2: MDHEN and SYDVKM. The CDR3 is 12 residues long. The CDR3 DNA follows: TGTGCCAGCAGTTTAGTAGCCTACGAGCAGTACTTC. It specifies CASSLVAYEQYF. Variable domain in full (rest from reference TRBV28 and TRBJ2-7): DVKVTQSSRYLVKRTGEKVFLECVQDMDHENMFWYRQDPGLGLRLIYFSYDVKMKEKGDIPEGYSVSREKKERFSLILESASTNQTSMYLCASSLVAYEQYFGPGTRLTVT.

The chain combines TRBV6-5 with TRBJ2-5, with 12 bases aligning to TRBD2. The junction had 5 bases not matched to a gene; V was cut back by 2 bases and J by 4 bases. CDR3 length: 16 amino acids. In germline, CDR1 is MNHEY, CDR2 SVGAGI. CDR3 in DNA: TGTGCCAGCAGTTACAGGACTAGCGGGATGGGAGAGACCCAGTACTTC. Its protein product is CASSYRTSGMGETQYF.

The chain links TRBV3-1 (or the pseudogene TRBV3-2) to TRBJ1-4; D is uncertain. Trimming left V 1 base short and J 4 bases short, with 19 bases between. Looked up from germline, CDR1 is LGHDT and CDR2 is YNNKEL (reference sequence). The CDR3 is 18 amino acids. The CDR3: CASSQGVRGDDHNEKLFF. CDR3 coding DNA: TGTGCCAGCAGCCAAGGGGTAAGAGGCGACGACCATAATGAAAAACTGTTTTTT.

The chain couples TRBV4-1 to TRBJ2-7, with 7 bases identical to TRBD1. In germline, CDR1 is MGHRA, CDR2 YSYEKL. After removal of 1 base from V and 0 bases from J, the junction contained 6 bases not matched to a gene. CDR3 size: 16 residues. CDR3 amino acids: CASSQGSGGLSYEQYF. CDR3 coding DNA: TGCGCCAGCAGCCAAGGATCAGGGGGTCTCTCCTACGAGCAGTACTTC.

J is TRBJ2-3 and V is TRBV6-5; D possibly corresponds to TRBD2 (5 bases). Germline CDR1 MNHEY, CDR2 SVGAGI. V lost 5 bases and J 4 bases, leaving 10 bases between the germline ends. The CDR3 extends over 13 amino acids. CDR3: CASSKLGADTQYF. Written as DNA, the CDR3 is TGTGCCAGCAGTAAACTAGGAGCAGATACGCAGTATTTT.

The chain combines TRBV29-1 with TRBJ1-1, with TRBD1 matching over 8 bases. Unmatched junction bases numbered 7, after V lost 7 bases and J lost 3 bases. This CDR3 is 13 amino acids long. Germline V gene lookup returns CDR1 SQVTM and CDR2 ANQGSEA. The CDR3 protein is CSAWGQVDTEAFF. CDR3 nucleotides: TGCAGCGCTTGGGGACAGGTTGACACTGAAGCTTTCTTT.

The chain recombines TRBV9 with TRBJ1-1, with D perhaps matching TRBD1 (5 bases). The CDR3 totals 14 residues. Germline CDR1 and CDR2: SGDLS and YYNGEE. V gave up 3 bases and J gave up 2 bases, with 11 bases separating them. The CDR3: CASSARDSNTEAFF. CDR3 nucleotides: TGTGCCAGCAGCGCAAGAGACAGCAACACTGAAGCTTTCTTT.

The chain couples TRBV19 to TRBJ1-5, with 10 positions matching TRBD1. Trimming removed 7 bases from V and 7 bases from J; junction bases left unmatched: 10. In germline, CDR1 is LNHDA, CDR2 SQIVND (reference sequence). The CDR3 totals 15 residues. CDR3 region: CASTPRTGQGQPQHF. The CDR3 DNA reads TGTGCCAGTACTCCTCGGACGGGACAGGGGCAGCCCCAGCATTTT.